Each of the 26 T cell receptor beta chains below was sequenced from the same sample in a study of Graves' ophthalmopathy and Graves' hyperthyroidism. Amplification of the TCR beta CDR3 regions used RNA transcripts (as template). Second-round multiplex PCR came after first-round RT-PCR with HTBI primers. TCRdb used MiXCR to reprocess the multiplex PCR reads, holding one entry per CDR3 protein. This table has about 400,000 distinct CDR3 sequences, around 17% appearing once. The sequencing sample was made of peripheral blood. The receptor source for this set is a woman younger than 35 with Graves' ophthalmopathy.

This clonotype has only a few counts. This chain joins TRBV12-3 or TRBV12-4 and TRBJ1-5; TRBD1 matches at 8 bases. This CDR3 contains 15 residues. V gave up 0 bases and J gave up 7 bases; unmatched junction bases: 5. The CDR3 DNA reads TGTGCCAGCAGTTTAGCAAGACAGGGGAGCCAGCCCCAGCATTTT. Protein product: CASSLARQGSQPQHF.

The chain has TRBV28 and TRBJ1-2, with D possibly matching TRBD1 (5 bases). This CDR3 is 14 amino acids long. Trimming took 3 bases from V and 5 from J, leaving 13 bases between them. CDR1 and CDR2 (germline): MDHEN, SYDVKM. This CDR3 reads CASSLGGGQYGYTF. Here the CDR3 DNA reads TGTGCCAGCAGTTTGGGTGGCGGACAATATGGCTACACCTTC.

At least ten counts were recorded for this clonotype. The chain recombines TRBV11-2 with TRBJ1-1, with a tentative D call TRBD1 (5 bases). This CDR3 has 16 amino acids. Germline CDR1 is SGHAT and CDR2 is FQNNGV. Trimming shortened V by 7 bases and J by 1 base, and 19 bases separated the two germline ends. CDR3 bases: TGTGCCAGCACCCTATCCCTGGCGGGGGGGAACACTGAAGCTTTCTTT. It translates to CASTLSLAGGNTEAFF.

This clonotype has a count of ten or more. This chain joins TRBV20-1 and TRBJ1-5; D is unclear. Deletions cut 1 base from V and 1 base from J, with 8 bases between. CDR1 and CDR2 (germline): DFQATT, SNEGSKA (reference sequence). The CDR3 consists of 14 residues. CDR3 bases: TGCAGTGCTAGAGTGGTGGCCAGCAATCAGCCCCAGCATTTT. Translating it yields CSARVVASNQPQHF.

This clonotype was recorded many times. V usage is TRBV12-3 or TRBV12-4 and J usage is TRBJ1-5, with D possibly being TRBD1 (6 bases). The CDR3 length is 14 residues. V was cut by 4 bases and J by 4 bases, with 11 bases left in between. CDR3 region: CASSSLQGNQPQHF. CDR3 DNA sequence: TGTGCCAGCAGTTCCCTCCAGGGGAATCAGCCCCAGCATTTT.

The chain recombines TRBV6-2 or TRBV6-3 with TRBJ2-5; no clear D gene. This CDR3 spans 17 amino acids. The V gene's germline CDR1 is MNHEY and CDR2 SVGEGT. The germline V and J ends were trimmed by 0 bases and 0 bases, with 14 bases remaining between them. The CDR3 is CASSYSRTQEYQETQYF. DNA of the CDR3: TGTGCCAGCAGTTACTCGAGGACGCAGGAGTACCAAGAGACCCAGTACTTC.

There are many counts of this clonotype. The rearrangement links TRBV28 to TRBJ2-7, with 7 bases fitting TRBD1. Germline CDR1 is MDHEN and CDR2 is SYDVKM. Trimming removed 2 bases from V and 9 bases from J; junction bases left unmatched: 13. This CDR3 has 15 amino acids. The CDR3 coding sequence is TGTGCCAGCAGTTTAATTGACAGGGTAACGTCCGGGCAGTACTTC. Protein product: CASSLIDRVTSGQYF. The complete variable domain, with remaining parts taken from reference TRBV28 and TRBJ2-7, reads DVKVTQSSRYLVKRTGEKVFLECVQDMDHENMFWYRQDPGLGLRLIYFSYDVKMKEKGDIPEGYSVSREKKERFSLILESASTNQTSMYLCASSLIDRVTSGQYFGPGTRLTVT.

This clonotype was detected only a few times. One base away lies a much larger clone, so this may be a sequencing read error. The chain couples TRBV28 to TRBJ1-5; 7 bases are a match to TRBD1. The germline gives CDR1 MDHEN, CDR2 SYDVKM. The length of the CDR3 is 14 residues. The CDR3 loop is CVSRGAISNQPQHF. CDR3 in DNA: TGTGTCAGCAGGGGGGCGATTAGCAATCAGCCCCAGCATTTT.

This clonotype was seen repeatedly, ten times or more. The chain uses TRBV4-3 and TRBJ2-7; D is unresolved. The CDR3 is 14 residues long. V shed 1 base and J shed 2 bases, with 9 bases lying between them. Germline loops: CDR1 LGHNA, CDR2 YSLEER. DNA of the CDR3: TGCGCCAGCAGCCAAGGGCTGGGAACCTACGAGCAGTACTTC. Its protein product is CASSQGLGTYEQYF.

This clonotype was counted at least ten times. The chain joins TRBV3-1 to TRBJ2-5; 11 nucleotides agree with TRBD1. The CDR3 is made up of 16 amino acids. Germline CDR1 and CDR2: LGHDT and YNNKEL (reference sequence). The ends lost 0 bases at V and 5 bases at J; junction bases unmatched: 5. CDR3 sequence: CASSQERTGGFETQYF. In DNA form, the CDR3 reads TGTGCCAGCAGCCAAGAGAGGACAGGGGGCTTCGAGACCCAGTACTTC.

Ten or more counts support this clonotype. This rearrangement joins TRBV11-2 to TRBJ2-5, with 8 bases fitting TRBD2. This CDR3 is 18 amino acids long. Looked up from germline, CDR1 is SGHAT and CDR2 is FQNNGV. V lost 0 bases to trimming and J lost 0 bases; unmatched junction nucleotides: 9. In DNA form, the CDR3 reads TGTGCCAGCAGCTTAGATTATCGGGGGGGATTCTACCAAGAGACCCAGTACTTC. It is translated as CASSLDYRGGFYQETQYF.

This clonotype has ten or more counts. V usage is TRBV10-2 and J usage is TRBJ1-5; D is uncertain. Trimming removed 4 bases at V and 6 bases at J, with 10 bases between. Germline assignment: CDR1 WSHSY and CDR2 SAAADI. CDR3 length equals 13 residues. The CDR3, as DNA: TGCGCCAGCAGTGTGGGCTACAGTCAGCCCCAGCATTTT. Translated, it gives CASSVGYSQPQHF.

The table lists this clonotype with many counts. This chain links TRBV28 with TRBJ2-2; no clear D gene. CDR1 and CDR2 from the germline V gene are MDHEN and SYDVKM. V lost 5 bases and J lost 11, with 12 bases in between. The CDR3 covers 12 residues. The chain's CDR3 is CASSPRLTELFF. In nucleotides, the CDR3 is TGTGCCAGCAGTCCCAGGCTCACCGAGCTGTTTTTT.

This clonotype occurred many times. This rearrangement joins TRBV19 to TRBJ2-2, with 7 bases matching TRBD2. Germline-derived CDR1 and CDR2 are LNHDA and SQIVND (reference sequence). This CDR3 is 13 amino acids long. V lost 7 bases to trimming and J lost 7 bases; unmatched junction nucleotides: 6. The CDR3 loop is CASTRTRGGELFF. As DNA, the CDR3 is TGTGCCAGTACCAGGACTAGGGGCGGGGAGCTGTTTTTT.

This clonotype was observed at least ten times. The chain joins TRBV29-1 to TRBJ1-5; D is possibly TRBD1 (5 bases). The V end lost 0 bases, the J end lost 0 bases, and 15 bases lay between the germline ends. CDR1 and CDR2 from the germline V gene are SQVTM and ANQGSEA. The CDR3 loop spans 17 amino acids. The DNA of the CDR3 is TGCAGCGTTGAAGATCGGGGCCGACTGGATAGCAATCAGCCCCAGCATTTT. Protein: CSVEDRGRLDSNQPQHF. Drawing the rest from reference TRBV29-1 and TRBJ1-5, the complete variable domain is SAVISQKPSRDICQRGTSLTIQCQVDSQVTMMFWYRQQPGQSLTLIATANQGSEATYESGFVIDKFPISRPNLTFSTLTVSNMSPEDSSIYLCSVEDRGRLDSNQPQHFGDGTRLSIL.

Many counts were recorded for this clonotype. Here the CDR3 DNA reads TGTGCCAGCAGTGGGACAGGGGGCGCCCCCGGGTCCTACGAGCAGTACTTC. Translated, it gives CASSGTGGAPGSYEQYF. This chain connects TRBV6-1 to TRBJ2-7; 11 bases align to TRBD1. With V trimmed by 4 bases and J by 1 base, 9 bases remained unmatched. This CDR3 region has 17 residues. Germline V gene sequence: CDR1 MNHNS, CDR2 SASEGT.

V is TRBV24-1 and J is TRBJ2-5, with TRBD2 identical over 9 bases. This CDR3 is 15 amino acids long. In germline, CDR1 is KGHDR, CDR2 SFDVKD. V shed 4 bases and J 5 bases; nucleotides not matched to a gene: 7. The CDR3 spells CATSDPTSGPETQYF. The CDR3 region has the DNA TGTGCCACCAGTGACCCGACTAGCGGTCCGGAGACCCAGTACTTC.

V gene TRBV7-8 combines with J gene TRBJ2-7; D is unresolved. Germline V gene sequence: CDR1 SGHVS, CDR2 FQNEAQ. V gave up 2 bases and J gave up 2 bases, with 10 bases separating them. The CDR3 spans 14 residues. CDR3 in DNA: TGTGCCAGCAGCTTAAAGGTAGCTACCTACGAGCAGTACTTC. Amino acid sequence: CASSLKVATYEQYF.

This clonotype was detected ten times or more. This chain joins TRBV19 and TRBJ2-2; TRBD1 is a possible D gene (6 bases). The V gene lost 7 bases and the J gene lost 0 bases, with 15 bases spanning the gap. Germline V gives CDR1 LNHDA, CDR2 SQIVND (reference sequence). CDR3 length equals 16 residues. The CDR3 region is CASTPGHLSNTGELFF. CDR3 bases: TGTGCCAGTACCCCGGGACACCTCTCGAACACCGGGGAGCTGTTTTTT.

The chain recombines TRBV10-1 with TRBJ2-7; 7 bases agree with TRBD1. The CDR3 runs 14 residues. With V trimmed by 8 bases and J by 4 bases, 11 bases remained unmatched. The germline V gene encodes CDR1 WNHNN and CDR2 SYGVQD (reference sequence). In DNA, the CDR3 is TGCGCCAGCGTACCCGGGACAGCGACATACGAGCAGTACTTC. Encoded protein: CASVPGTATYEQYF.

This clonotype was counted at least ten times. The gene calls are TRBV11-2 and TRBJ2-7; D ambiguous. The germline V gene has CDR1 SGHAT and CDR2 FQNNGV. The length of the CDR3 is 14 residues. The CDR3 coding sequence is TGTGCGATCAAGTCCGCACCCGCGAGGAGTGAGCAGTACTTC. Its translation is CAIKSAPARSEQYF.

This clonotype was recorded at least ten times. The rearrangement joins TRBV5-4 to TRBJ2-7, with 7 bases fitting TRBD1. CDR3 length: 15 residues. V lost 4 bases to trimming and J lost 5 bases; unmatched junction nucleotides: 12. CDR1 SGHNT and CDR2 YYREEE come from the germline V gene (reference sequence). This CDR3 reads CASSRFKGDRDEQYF. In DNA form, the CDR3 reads TGTGCCAGCAGCCGGTTTAAGGGAGACAGGGACGAGCAGTACTTC.

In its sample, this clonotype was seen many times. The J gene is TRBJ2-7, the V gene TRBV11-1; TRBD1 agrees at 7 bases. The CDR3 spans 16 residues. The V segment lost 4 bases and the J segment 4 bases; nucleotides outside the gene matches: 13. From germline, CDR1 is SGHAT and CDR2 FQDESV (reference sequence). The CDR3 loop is CASSSHVGQASYEQYF. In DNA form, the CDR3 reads TGTGCCAGCAGCTCGCACGTTGGACAGGCCTCTTACGAGCAGTACTTC.

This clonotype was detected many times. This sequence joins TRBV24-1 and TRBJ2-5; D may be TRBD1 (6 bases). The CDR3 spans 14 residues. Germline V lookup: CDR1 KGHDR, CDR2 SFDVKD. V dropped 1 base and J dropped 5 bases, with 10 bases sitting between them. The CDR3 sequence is CATSDFRGRETQYF. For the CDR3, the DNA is TGTGCCACCAGTGATTTCAGGGGTCGGGAGACCCAGTACTTC.

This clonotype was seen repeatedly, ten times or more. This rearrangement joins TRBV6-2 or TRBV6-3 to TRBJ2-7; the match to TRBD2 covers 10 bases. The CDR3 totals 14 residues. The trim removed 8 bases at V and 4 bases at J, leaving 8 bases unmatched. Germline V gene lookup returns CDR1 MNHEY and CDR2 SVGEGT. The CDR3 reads CASLRASGSYEQYF. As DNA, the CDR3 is TGTGCCAGCCTCCGGGCTAGCGGGAGTTACGAGCAGTACTTC.

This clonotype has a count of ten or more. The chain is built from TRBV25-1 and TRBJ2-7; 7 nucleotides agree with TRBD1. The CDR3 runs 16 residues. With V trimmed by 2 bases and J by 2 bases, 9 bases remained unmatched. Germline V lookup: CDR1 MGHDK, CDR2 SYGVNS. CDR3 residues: CASSEGAGQETYEQYF. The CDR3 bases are TGTGCCAGCAGTGAAGGGGCCGGACAGGAAACCTACGAGCAGTACTTC.